One T cell receptor (beta chain) is described in this entry. Its matching antigen is unknown. The PCR was carried out with 60 Vbeta primers and 13 Jbeta primers. Repertoires were generated with immunoSEQ multiplex PCR, while TCRdb's copy carries only in-frame clones and drops some. Here the sample spans 65,000 to 100,000 clones, about four fifths being singletons. This specimen belongs to a study of cytomegalovirus exposure and HLA in healthy donors. J was trimmed by 6 bases and V by 6 bases; bases with no gene match: 8. From germline, CDR1 is MNHEY and CDR2 SMNVEV (reference sequence). The CDR3 has 16 residues. General observations from the study: Three chains linked to CMV were shown in vitro to be specific for CMV antigens.

Sequencing was performed on PBMCs. V gene TRBV27 combines with J gene TRBJ1-6; 10 positions match TRBD1. The sequence came from a woman aged 40 to 50 in good health and CMV-seropositive. The CDR3 DNA follows: TGTGCCAGCAGGTGGACAGGGGGGCTAGGTAATTCACCCCTCCACTTT. Translation: CASRWTGGLGNSPLHF.